One sample yielded the 11 T cell receptor beta chains listed below, sequenced in a study of PD-L1 blockade in urothelial cancer. Time point given: pretreatment peripheral blood. The data were produced by immunoSEQ multiplex PCR, yet TCRdb's version contains in-frame clones alone and is incomplete. The repertoire consists of approximately 48,000 clones, with approximately 79% occurring once and the leading ten covering more than 9%. Sample: PBMCs, taken around atezolizumab (anti-PD-L1) treatment. Receptors originate from a man in his sixties or seventies with urothelial cancer.

This clone has only one observation. This rearrangement joins TRBV11-2 to TRBJ1-4; D is perhaps TRBD1 (6 bases). The CDR3 is 14 residues long. V lost 4 bases and J 8 bases, leaving 14 bases between the germline ends. Germline V gene data show CDR1 as SGHAT and CDR2 as FQNNGV. The CDR3 coding sequence is TGTGCCAGCAGCTCTCAGGGGCTAGGCGAAAAACTGTTTTTT. This translates into CASSSQGLGEKLFF.

The rearrangement links TRBV28 to TRBJ2-7, with D possibly matching TRBD1 (6 bases). The germline V gene has CDR1 MDHEN and CDR2 SYDVKM. This CDR3 region has 13 residues. With 10 bases removed from V and 5 bases from J, the gap between germline ends came to 18 bases. CDR3 region: CATQWAGTHEQYF. CDR3 nucleotides: TGTGCCACCCAATGGGCAGGGACACACGAGCAGTACTTC.

This clone came up a few times. This rearrangement joins TRBV6-5 to TRBJ1-1, with 11 bases matching TRBD1. The CDR3 consists of 14 residues. The junction had 3 bases not matched to a gene; V was cut back by 6 bases and J by 3 bases. Germline values: CDR1 MNHEY, CDR2 SVGAGI. The CDR3 region has the DNA TGTGCCAGCAGCGGACAGGGGGCTTACACTGAAGCTTTCTTT. Protein product: CASSGQGAYTEAFF.

The CDR3 DNA reads as TGTGCCAGCTCACCAGGGCACCAAGAGACCCAGTACTTC. Its translation is CASSPGHQETQYF. The V gene is TRBV18, the J gene TRBJ2-5, with D uncertain. The length of the CDR3 is 13 residues. In germline, CDR1 is KGHSH, CDR2 LQKENI. V shed 2 bases and J shed 0 bases, with 4 bases lying between them. Combining the CDR3 with reference TRBV18 and TRBJ2-5 gives the whole variable domain NAGVMQNPRHLVRRRGQEARLRCSPMKGHSHVYWYRQLPEEGLKFMVYLQKENIIDESGMPKERFSAEFPKEGPSILRIQQVVRGDSAAYFCASSPGHQETQYFGPGTRLLVL.

J is TRBJ2-4 and V is TRBV19; D perhaps matches TRBD1 (5 bases). V was trimmed by 5 bases and J by 3 bases, leaving 20 bases between them. Germline values: CDR1 LNHDA, CDR2 SQIVND (reference sequence). The CDR3 is made up of 17 amino acids. The DNA for the CDR3 is TGTGCCAGTAGTCATGCCAAGGGGATGGGTGGCAAAAACATTCAGTACTTC. It is translated as CASSHAKGMGGKNIQYF.

The chain joins TRBV5-4 to TRBJ2-7; 14 positions match TRBD2. This CDR3 contains 15 residues. The junction had 4 bases not matched to a gene; V was cut back by 4 bases and J by 4 bases. The germline gives CDR1 SGHNT, CDR2 YYREEE (reference sequence). For the CDR3, the DNA is TGTGCCAGCAGCGTGGGACTAGCGGGGGAATACGAGCAGTACTTC. Amino acids: CASSVGLAGEYEQYF.

This chain links TRBV27 with TRBJ2-3; 12 bases match TRBD2. From germline, CDR1 is MNHEY and CDR2 SMNVEV (reference sequence). With 4 bases clipped from V and 4 bases from J, the junction kept 6 bases outside the gene matches. CDR3 size: 16 residues. The CDR3 DNA reads TGTGCCAGCAGTTCAAGGACTAGCGGGATCCCAGATACGCAGTATTTT. This sequence encodes CASSSRTSGIPDTQYF.

The rearrangement links TRBV28 to TRBJ2-3, with TRBD2 matching 8 bases. Germline CDR1 reads MDHEN; CDR2 reads SYDVKM. CDR3 length: 17 residues. V dropped 3 bases and J dropped 0; count of bases not matched to a gene: 8. In nucleotides, the CDR3 is TGTGCCAGCAGTTTGGGGCGGGAGGCCCTAAGCACAGATACGCAGTATTTT. Protein sequence: CASSLGREALSTDTQYF.

V is TRBV29-1 and J is TRBJ2-2; TRBD1 might be the D (6 bases). V was trimmed by 1 base and J by 6 bases, leaving 9 bases between them. Germline-derived CDR1 and CDR2 are SQVTM and ANQGSEA. The CDR3 totals 13 residues. Here the CDR3 reads CSVEGGRAGELFF. CDR3 nucleotides: TGCAGCGTTGAAGGGGGGCGCGCCGGGGAGCTGTTTTTT.

The V gene is TRBV2, the J gene TRBJ2-7; 7 bases agree with TRBD2. The CDR3 covers 13 residues. Germline-derived CDR1 and CDR2 are SNHLY and FYNNEI. Losses at the gene ends were 7 bases for V and 0 bases for J; bases not matched to a gene: 3. The CDR3 DNA follows: TGTGCCAGCAAGAGGGACTACTCCTACGAGCAGTACTTC. It specifies CASKRDYSYEQYF.

The chain is built from TRBV5-1 and TRBJ2-7, with a tentative D call TRBD1 (7 bases). The CDR3 is 13 residues long. The V end lost 4 bases, the J end lost 4 bases, and 12 bases lay between the germline ends. Per the germline V gene, CDR1 is SGHRS and CDR2 is YFSETQ. The CDR3 here is CASSRQGGYEQYF. In DNA form, the CDR3 reads TGCGCCAGCAGCAGACAGGGAGGTTACGAGCAGTACTTC.